These T cell receptor beta chains were read from a single sample in a study of T cell changes during pregnancy in multiple sclerosis. The assay was immunoSEQ multiplex PCR, and TCRdb's table has in-frame clones only and misses some. The table includes some 44,000 clones, roughly 90% detected once. This specimen consisted of CD4+ T cells from peripheral blood mononuclear cells, obtained in the second trimester of pregnancy. Receptor source: a female donor with multiple sclerosis, enrolled in a pregnancy study. CDR3s include the opening cysteine and the closing phenylalanine or tryptophan.

V	J	CDR3
TRBV30	TRBJ1-2	CAWRFGQTYGYTF
TRBV9	TRBJ2-2	CASSVEGARELFF
TRBV16	TRBJ1-1	CASSQLAGRTEAFF
TRBV7-3	TRBJ2-3	CASSLRGGAMSAISTDTQYF
TRBV2	TRBJ2-3	CATLLGRNTDTQYF
TRBV11-3	TRBJ2-2	CASSLYNTGELFF
TRBV19	TRBJ2-7	CASSQGTSASYEQYF
TRBV6-5	TRBJ2-4	CASSYSTAGINIQYF
TRBV19	TRBJ2-3	CASSKRQLSTDTQYF
TRBV11-2	TRBJ2-3	CASSLDVRTDTQYF
TRBV14	TRBJ2-7	CASSQDLRAEQYF